Following are 20 T cell receptor beta chains from one sample sequenced in a study of T cells in Graves' hyperthyroidism and ophthalmopathy. The TCR beta CDR3 regions underwent amplification using RNA transcripts as the source. RT-PCR in the first round (using the HTBI primer set) targeted the TCR CDR3. Each CDR3 protein gets one entry after TCRdb re-called the multiplex PCR reads with MiXCR. The table records 400,000 to 600,000 distinct CDR3 sequences, approximately 16% of them present only once. Sequencing was performed on blood. These receptors were taken from a woman aged 30 to 39 with Graves' ophthalmopathy.

This clonotype showed up many times. The rearrangement joins TRBV7-2 to TRBJ2-1; tentatively, D is TRBD2 (5 bases). Germline CDR1 SGHTA, CDR2 FQGNSA. V was trimmed by 4 bases and J by 9 bases, leaving 10 bases between them. The CDR3 contains 12 residues. The CDR3 region has the DNA TGTGCCAGCAGCTCCCCGGCGGGTGAGCAGTTCTTC. Its translation is CASSSPAGEQFF.

A note on this clonotype: One base away lies a much larger clone, so this may be a sequencing read error. This sequence joins TRBV10-1 and TRBJ2-7; 7 bases are shared with TRBD1. The CDR3 consists of 16 residues. Germline assignment: CDR1 WNHNN and CDR2 SYGVQD (reference sequence). This chain's CDR3 is CAGSGIGGRGSSEQYF. CDR3 nucleotide sequence: TGCGCCGGCAGTGGAATAGGGGGCCGGGGTTCTTCCGAGCAGTACTTC.

This clonotype was detected many times. The rearrangement links TRBV7-3 to TRBJ2-3; the match to TRBD1 covers 11 bases. The V gene's germline CDR1 is SGHTA and CDR2 FQGTGA. After removal of 4 bases from V and 4 bases from J, the junction contained 7 bases not matched to a gene. This CDR3 comprises 16 residues. The DNA of the CDR3 is TGTGCCAGCAGCTACCTGGGACAGGGGGTAGCAGATACGCAGTATTTT. Residues: CASSYLGQGVADTQYF.

The table lists this clonotype with many counts. The chain employs TRBV3-1 and TRBJ2-1; 10 bases match TRBD2. From germline, CDR1 is LGHDT and CDR2 YNNKEL (reference sequence). After removal of 2 bases from V and 7 bases from J, the junction contained 5 bases not matched to a gene. The CDR3 length is 15 residues. CDR3 sequence: CASSQPSGRRNEQFF. In DNA form, the CDR3 reads TGTGCCAGCAGCCAACCTAGCGGGAGAAGGAATGAGCAGTTCTTC.

In its sample, this clonotype was seen many times. The chain employs TRBV27 and TRBJ2-5; 7 nucleotides agree with TRBD2. After removal of 6 bases from V and 1 base from J, the junction contained 8 bases not matched to a gene. The CDR3 sequence is 15 residues long. Looked up from germline, CDR1 is MNHEY and CDR2 is SMNVEV (reference sequence). DNA of the CDR3: TGTGCCAGCAGGGGGGGGGGACTACCCCAAGAGACCCAGTACTTC. Its protein product is CASRGGGLPQETQYF.

This clonotype has more than one count but fewer than ten. The V gene is TRBV4-3, the J gene TRBJ2-5; no reliable D call. CDR1 is LGHNA, CDR2 YSLEER, per germline. V lost 8 bases and J 0 bases, leaving 16 bases between the germline ends. CDR3 size: 15 residues. The CDR3 loop reads CASSYWGGDQETQYF. The DNA for the CDR3 is TGCGCCAGCTCGTACTGGGGTGGGGACCAAGAGACCCAGTACTTC.

About this clonotype: The junction departs from germline at one end; a sequencing error may be responsible. The CDR3 region is CASIAGTGGYEQCF. The CDR3 bases are TGTGCCAGCATTGCCGGGACAGGGGGCTACGAGCAGTGCTTC. V and J are TRBV12-3 or TRBV12-4 and TRBJ2-7, with 12 bases identical to TRBD1. The CDR3 consists of 14 residues.

Ten or more counts support this clonotype. This chain uses TRBV3-1 with TRBJ2-3; tentative D call: TRBD2 (6 bases). The germline CDR1 and CDR2 sequences are LGHDT and YNNKEL (reference sequence). The CDR3 sequence is 14 residues long. V shed 1 base and J shed 6 bases, with 11 bases lying between them. For the CDR3, the DNA is TGTGCCAGCAGCCAAGGGGCGGGACGGGATACGCAGTATTTT. Its translation is CASSQGAGRDTQYF.

This clonotype was seen only a few times. The J gene is TRBJ2-1, the V gene TRBV9, with a tentative D call TRBD2 (5 bases). Trimming took 0 bases from V and 0 from J, leaving 16 bases between them. The CDR3 is made up of 18 amino acids. Looked up from germline, CDR1 is SGDLS and CDR2 is YYNGEE. The CDR3 loop reads CASSVVGALHGSYNEQFF. The DNA of the CDR3 is TGTGCCAGCAGCGTAGTGGGAGCGTTACATGGCTCCTACAATGAGCAGTTCTTC.

As for this clonotype: Possible read error: a much larger clone is one base away. CDR3 sequence (DNA): TGTGCCAGCAGTGTGGCTAGCCGGGGAACAGATACGCAGTATTTT. It translates to CASSVASRGTDTQYF. The V and J genes are TRBV12-3 or TRBV12-4 and TRBJ2-3; tentatively, D is TRBD2 (5 bases). The V and J ends lost 5 bases and 3 bases respectively, with 15 bases between them. The CDR3 loop spans 15 amino acids.

This clonotype was found many times. The gene calls are TRBV27 and TRBJ1-2, with D tentatively TRBD1 (6 bases). From germline, CDR1 is MNHEY and CDR2 SMNVEV (reference sequence). Trimming stripped 1 base from V and 4 bases from J, with 10 bases between. CDR3 length: 14 amino acids. In nucleotides, the CDR3 is TGTGCCAGCAGTTTATTGGGGGGCGGCTATGGCTACACCTTC. Protein: CASSLLGGGYGYTF.

This clonotype was seen only a few times. One end of the junction fails to match germline, which may point to a read error. CDR3 nucleotides: TGCAGTGCCGTGCCTTACGGGGGCAATGAGCAGGTCTTC. Translation: CSAVPYGGNEQVF. The rearrangement uses TRBV20-1 and TRBJ2-1, with D perhaps assigned TRBD1 or TRBD2 (6 bases each). Germline loops: CDR1 DFQATT, CDR2 SNEGSKA (reference sequence). CDR3 length: 13 amino acids.

V usage is TRBV7-9 and J usage is TRBJ1-1; D remains ambiguous. CDR3 size: 13 residues. Germline V lookup: CDR1 SEHNR, CDR2 FQNEAQ (reference sequence). V lost 5 bases, J lost 5 bases, and 12 bases lay in between. As DNA, the CDR3 is TGTGCCAGCAGCAAGAGGGCGGGTACTGAAGCTTTCTTT. Residues: CASSKRAGTEAFF.

CDR3 region: CASSPAKSSGNTIYF. In DNA, the CDR3 is TGTGCCAGCTCGCCGGCGAAAAGCTCTGGAAACACCATATATTTT. The chain employs TRBV18 and TRBJ1-3; D is undetermined. The CDR3 contains 15 residues. V shed 6 bases and J shed 0 bases, with 12 bases lying between them. Germline V gene lookup returns CDR1 KGHSH and CDR2 LQKENI.

The chain couples TRBV29-1 to TRBJ1-1, with 8 bases identical to TRBD1. The germline V gene has CDR1 SQVTM and CDR2 ANQGSEA. This CDR3 has 12 residues. Trimming took 8 bases from V and 1 from J; bases not matched to a gene: 3. CDR3 coding DNA: TGCAGCTTACAGGGGGGGAACACTGAAGCTTTCTTT. It yields the protein CSLQGGNTEAFF. Based on the CDR3 plus reference TRBV29-1 and TRBJ1-1, the full variable domain is SAVISQKPSRDICQRGTSLTIQCQVDSQVTMMFWYRQQPGQSLTLIATANQGSEATYESGFVIDKFPISRPNLTFSTLTVSNMSPEDSSIYLCSLQGGNTEAFFGQGTRLTVV.

In its sample, this clonotype was seen a few times. The chain is built from TRBV4-1 and TRBJ1-1; D gene uncertain. Germline CDR1 reads MGHRA; CDR2 reads YSYEKL. The CDR3 is 15 amino acids. V dropped 2 bases and J dropped 6 bases, with 16 bases sitting between them. The CDR3 DNA is TGCGCCAGCAGCCAATCGCTTACAGCAAGCTCTGAAGCTTTCTTT. This gives the protein CASSQSLTASSEAFF.

Here the CDR3 reads CASSQEEGLAAYNEQFF. CDR3 nucleotide sequence: TGCGCCAGCAGCCAAGAAGAAGGGCTAGCGGCCTACAATGAGCAGTTCTTC. This rearrangement joins TRBV4-1 to TRBJ2-1; TRBD2 aligns across 7 bases. CDR1 MGHRA and CDR2 YSYEKL come from the germline V gene. This CDR3 spans 17 amino acids. The trim removed 0 bases at V and 2 bases at J, leaving 7 bases unmatched.

Only a few counts were recorded for this clonotype. The J gene is TRBJ1-5, the V gene TRBV20-1; 9 bases are shared with TRBD1. The trim removed 7 bases at V and 2 bases at J, leaving 15 bases unmatched. Germline CDR1 is DFQATT and CDR2 is SNEGSKA (reference sequence). There are 17 residues in the CDR3. The CDR3 region is CSVTTPGQGAGNQPQHF. CDR3 coding DNA: TGCAGTGTTACCACCCCGGGACAGGGTGCGGGCAATCAGCCCCAGCATTTT.

This clonotype was counted many times. The chain carries TRBV4-3 and TRBJ2-1, with 8 bases that match TRBD2. This CDR3 contains 16 residues. V was clipped by 3 bases and J by 6 bases; unmatched bases: 10. Germline assignment: CDR1 LGHNA and CDR2 YSLEER. CDR3 coding DNA: TGCGCCAGCAGCCATGACGTGGGCGGGAGGACCAATGAGCAGTTCTTC. Translating it yields CASSHDVGGRTNEQFF.

V is TRBV7-2 and J is TRBJ2-1; 10 bases align to TRBD2. Germline CDR1 and CDR2: SGHTA and FQGNSA. The CDR3 contains 15 residues. V lost 5 bases to trimming and J lost 8 bases; unmatched junction nucleotides: 9. The CDR3 sequence is CASSQGSLAGDEQFF. The CDR3 DNA sequence: TGTGCCAGCAGCCAGGGGTCGCTAGCGGGAGATGAGCAGTTCTTC.